Listed here is a single T cell receptor (beta chain). V shed 0 bases and J shed 5 bases, with 11 bases lying between them. Germline V CDR1 and CDR2: GTSNPN, SVGIG (reference sequence). This CDR3 is 13 amino acids long. TCRdb keeps only in-frame clones here, not all; method: immunoSEQ multiplex PCR. This sample carries a few million clones, 95% of them seen once, and the ten largest clones take approximately 0.13%. The data belong to a study of shared clonotypes between healthy human individuals. The donors, all of them Caucasian adults, lived in Nashville, Tennessee. This chain connects TRBV30 to TRBJ2-7; D is unclear. Material: naive CD4+ T cells sorted from blood. Subset here: CD45RA+ positively selected. The clonotype was recovered from a man aged 18 to 30 in good health. The CDR3 DNA reads as TGTGCCTGGAGTGTACCCCCGAAGGACGAGCAGTACTTC. Its translation: CAWSVPPKDEQYF.